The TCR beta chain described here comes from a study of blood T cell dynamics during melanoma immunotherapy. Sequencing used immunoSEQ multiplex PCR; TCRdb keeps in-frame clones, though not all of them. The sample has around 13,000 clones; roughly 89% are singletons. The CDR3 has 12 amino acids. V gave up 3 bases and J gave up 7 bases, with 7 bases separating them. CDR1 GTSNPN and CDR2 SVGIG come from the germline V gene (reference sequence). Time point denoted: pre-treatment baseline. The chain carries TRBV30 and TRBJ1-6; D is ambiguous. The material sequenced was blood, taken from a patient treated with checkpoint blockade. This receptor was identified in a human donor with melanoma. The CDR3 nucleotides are TGTGCCTGGAGGAGTTACAATTCACCCCTCCACTTT. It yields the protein CAWRSYNSPLHF.